The clone carrying this T cell receptor beta chain was seen only a few times. TCRdb re-called the 5' RACE reads with MiXCR, one entry per CDR3 protein. Of approximately 56,000 distinct CDR3 sequences listed, less than 9.5% are singletons. This record comes from a study of spatial heterogeneity in lung cancer. V was pared by 0 bases and J by 2 bases, with 12 bases of the junction left unmatched. The CDR3 sequence is 18 residues long. Germline CDR1 DFQATT, CDR2 SNEGSKA (reference sequence). The sample's time point: blood at routine non-recurrence follow-up after resection. Whole RNA obtained from tumor, nontumor lung or frozen PBMC underwent sequencing without sorting.

Specimen: PBMCs, collected at follow-up. The TCR was taken from a female donor with early-stage non-small cell lung cancer. The chain has TRBV20-1 and TRBJ2-3, with 9 bases matching TRBD1. The CDR3 here is CSARDERDREGFTDTQYF. CDR3 nucleotides: TGCAGTGCTAGAGATGAAAGGGACAGGGAGGGCTTCACAGATACGCAGTATTTT.